What follows are 28 T cell receptor beta chains derived from one specimen sequenced in a study of early T cells in non-severe SARS-CoV-2 infection. TCRdb re-called the 5' RACE reads through MiXCR, storing one row per CDR3 protein. The data contain roughly 120,000 distinct CDR3 sequences, under 15% of them singletons. The sample comprised whole blood. The origin of the receptors is an adult who was a healthcare worker with PCR-confirmed SARS-CoV-2 infection or an uninfected control (not recorded which).

J is TRBJ2-1 and V is TRBV6-1, with 12 positions matching TRBD2. Per germline, CDR1 MNHNS and CDR2 SASEGT. The ends lost 10 bases at V and 2 bases at J; junction bases unmatched: 9. This CDR3 contains 16 residues. The CDR3 protein is CATSRLAGDTYNEQFF. Here the CDR3 DNA reads TGTGCCACCTCACGACTAGCGGGGGATACCTACAATGAGCAGTTCTTC.

This clonotype was seen ten or more times. The chain combines TRBV19 with TRBJ2-5; 11 positions match TRBD1. Germline V lookup: CDR1 LNHDA, CDR2 SQIVND (reference sequence). This CDR3 contains 16 residues. J was trimmed by 6 bases and V by 9 bases; bases with no gene match: 15. DNA of the CDR3: TGTGCCAGCAGTCCGACTAGGACAGGGGGCCCGAAGACCCAGTACTTC. Its translation is CASSPTRTGGPKTQYF.

This clonotype occurred many times. The V and J genes are TRBV4-1 and TRBJ1-2; TRBD1 aligns across 7 bases. The trim removed 0 bases at V and 3 bases at J, leaving 4 bases unmatched. The CDR3 totals 15 residues. Germline V lookup: CDR1 MGHRA, CDR2 YSYEKL. The DNA for the CDR3 is TGCGCCAGCAGCCAAGAGACCAGGGGGGACTATGGCTACACCTTC. Its translation: CASSQETRGDYGYTF.

The chain carries TRBV3-1 and TRBJ1-3, with D unclear. The CDR3 contains 16 residues. V was cut by 0 bases and J by 4 bases, with 13 bases left in between. Germline V gene lookup returns CDR1 LGHDT and CDR2 YNNKEL (reference sequence). The CDR3 DNA is TGTGCCAGCAGCCAAGAGTTTGGGTTGAAAGGAAACACCATATATTTT. Residues: CASSQEFGLKGNTIYF.

The chain's CDR3 is CAWTSGGASEQFF. CDR3 coding DNA: TGTGCCTGGACTAGCGGGGGGGCGAGTGAGCAGTTCTTC. This chain uses TRBV30 with TRBJ2-1, with 12 bases matching TRBD2. The J segment lost 9 bases and the V segment lost 4 bases, leaving 4 bases of the junction unmatched. Germline V gene data show CDR1 as GTSNPN and CDR2 as SVGIG (reference sequence). This CDR3 is built from 13 residues.

The V gene is TRBV5-4, the J gene TRBJ2-7, with 7 bases lining up with TRBD1. The length of the CDR3 is 13 residues. J lost 9 bases, V lost 3 bases, and 9 bases had no gene match. Germline assignment: CDR1 SGHNT and CDR2 YYREEE (reference sequence). The CDR3 coding sequence is TGTGCCAGCAGCTCCGGACAGGATTTTAGGCAGTACTTC. This translates into CASSSGQDFRQYF. Complete variable domain (other parts from reference TRBV5-4 and TRBJ2-7): ETGVTQSPTHLIKTRGQQVTLRCSSQSGHNTVSWYQQALGQGPQFIFQYYREEENGRGNFPPRFSGLQFPNYSSELNVNALELDDSALYLCASSSGQDFRQYFGPGTRLTVT.

The chain carries TRBV29-1 and TRBJ2-6; perhaps TRBD1 as D (5 bases). The CDR3 spans 16 residues. V dropped 7 bases and J dropped 0 bases, with 16 bases sitting between them. Germline-derived CDR1 and CDR2 are SQVTM and ANQGSEA. CDR3 sequence reads: CSATDRLDSGANVLTF. In DNA, the CDR3 is TGCAGCGCCACAGACAGACTTGACTCTGGGGCCAACGTCCTGACTTTC.

Ten or more counts support this clonotype. The rearrangement uses TRBV6-1 and TRBJ2-1; perhaps TRBD1 as D (5 bases). The V gene's germline CDR1 is MNHNS and CDR2 SASEGT. Trimming stripped 5 bases from V and 15 bases from J, with 20 bases between. The length of the CDR3 is 13 residues. DNA for the CDR3: TGTGCCAGCAGTCTCCAGGGCCTGAGATCTCTGTTCTTC. It codes for CASSLQGLRSLFF.

The J gene is TRBJ2-1, the V gene TRBV5-1, with TRBD1 matching over 9 bases. This CDR3 spans 15 amino acids. Germline V gene data show CDR1 as SGHRS and CDR2 as YFSETQ. Germline trimming cut 5 bases from V and 6 bases from J; bases unmatched to any gene: 9. Written as DNA, the CDR3 is TGCGCCAGCAGTGTGCTGGGACAGGGAATCAATGAGCAGTTCTTC. It specifies CASSVLGQGINEQFF.

With respect to this clonotype: This clone may be a read error of a much larger clone one base away. This rearrangement joins TRBV2 to TRBJ2-7, with 7 bases matching TRBD2. The CDR3 is 15 amino acids. Germline V gene sequence: CDR1 SNHLY, CDR2 FYNNEI. The CDR3 loop is CAGSELGGSSYEQYF. CDR3 sequence (DNA): TGTGCCGGCAGTGAACTCGGCGGGAGCTCCTACGAGCAGTACTTC.

V is TRBV6-1 and J is TRBJ2-2, with 7 positions matching TRBD1. This CDR3 spans 14 amino acids. The junction had 6 bases not matched to a gene; V was cut back by 7 bases and J by 4 bases. Germline V gene lookup returns CDR1 MNHNS and CDR2 SASEGT. This CDR3 is CASIKTGRTGELFF. Here the CDR3 DNA reads TGTGCCAGCATCAAGACAGGGCGCACCGGGGAGCTGTTTTTT.

The chain combines TRBV7-9 with TRBJ2-1; 11 nucleotides match TRBD1. The CDR3 totals 15 residues. Germline V gives CDR1 SEHNR, CDR2 FQNEAQ (reference sequence). Germline trimming cut 4 bases from V and 8 bases from J; bases unmatched to any gene: 7. CDR3 protein: CASSSRDRGSDEQFF. The CDR3 coding sequence is TGTGCCAGCAGCTCCCGGGACAGGGGGTCAGATGAGCAGTTCTTC.

V and J are TRBV9 and TRBJ2-7; D gene unclear. Trimming stripped 4 bases from V and 3 bases from J, with 14 bases between. CDR3 length: 14 residues. Germline loops: CDR1 SGDLS, CDR2 YYNGEE. The CDR3 DNA reads TGTGCCAGCAGCCCACGCGCACTGGGCTACGAGCAGTACTTC. Protein sequence: CASSPRALGYEQYF.

The chain links TRBV20-1 to TRBJ2-1, with 11 positions matching TRBD2. V lost 3 bases, J lost 6 bases, and 7 bases stayed unmatched. The CDR3 covers 15 residues. CDR1 is DFQATT, CDR2 SNEGSKA, per germline (reference sequence). The chain's CDR3 is CSASGTSGGGNEQFF. DNA for the CDR3: TGCAGTGCTAGCGGCACTAGCGGGGGAGGCAATGAGCAGTTCTTC.

This rearrangement joins TRBV7-6 to TRBJ2-7, with D possibly TRBD2 on 6 matching bases. The V end was cut by 5 bases, the J end by 4 bases, with 15 bases between. The CDR3 runs to 14 residues. Germline loops: CDR1 SGHVS, CDR2 FNYEAQ. The CDR3 DNA follows: TGTGCCAGCAGCCAGCCGGGGGTCGGTTACGAGCAGTACTTC. It encodes CASSQPGVGYEQYF. The full variable domain, rest sourced from reference TRBV7-6 and TRBJ2-7, is GAGVSQSPRYKVTKRGQDVALRCDPISGHVSLYWYRQALGQGPEFLTYFNYEAQQDKSGLPNDRFSAERPEGSISTLTIQRTEQRDSAMYRCASSQPGVGYEQYFGPGTRLTVT.

The CDR3 nucleotides read TGTGCCAGCAGTCCATTGGACGGGAGGACTGAAGCTTTCTTT. Translated, it gives CASSPLDGRTEAFF. The V and J genes are TRBV27 and TRBJ1-1; D ambiguous. Trimming took 5 bases from V and 5 from J, leaving 15 bases between them. Germline loops: CDR1 MNHEY, CDR2 SMNVEV (reference sequence). This CDR3 contains 14 residues.

This chain uses TRBV29-1 with TRBJ1-5, with D unclear. CDR1 and CDR2 (germline): SQVTM, ANQGSEA. V dropped 7 bases and J dropped 7 bases, with 23 bases sitting between them. The length of the CDR3 is 15 residues. In DNA form, the CDR3 reads TGCAGCGACCTACCTCCGGCGGGATCGGGGCAGCCCCAGCATTTT. This sequence encodes CSDLPPAGSGQPQHF.

This clonotype was counted many times. The chain recombines TRBV20-1 with TRBJ2-7; D remains unclear. CDR3 length: 11 residues. The ends were cut back, 1 base at V and 6 bases at J, with 7 bases in the middle. Germline CDR1 is DFQATT and CDR2 is SNEGSKA (reference sequence). This chain's CDR3 is CSARAQREQYF. The CDR3 nucleotides are TGCAGTGCTAGAGCCCAGCGCGAGCAGTACTTC.

Turning to this clonotype: A junction end diverges from the germline sequence, so it may reflect a read error. This chain joins TRBV12-3 or TRBV12-4 and TRBJ2-7; TRBD1 agrees at 10 bases. This CDR3 has 14 residues. The CDR3 nucleotides read TGTGCCAACAGTGGACAGGGGGGTTCCTACGAGCAGTACTTC. Protein: CANSGQGGSYEQYF.

This clonotype was found a few times. V is TRBV12-3 or TRBV12-4 and J is TRBJ2-1; TRBD2 agrees at 8 bases. The junction had 9 bases not matched to a gene; V was cut back by 6 bases and J by 8 bases. CDR3 size: 14 residues. CDR3 nucleotide sequence: TGTGCCAGCAGCACTTCCAGCGGGGGCTATGAGCAGTTCTTC. Translating it yields CASSTSSGGYEQFF.

This clonotype was seen a few times. The chain couples TRBV4-1 to TRBJ2-1; 10 positions match TRBD2. Germline CDR1 reads MGHRA; CDR2 reads YSYEKL. The V and J ends lost 7 bases and 6 bases, in that order; junction bases with no gene match: 3. The CDR3 runs 13 residues. DNA for the CDR3: TGCGCCAGCACCTGGACTAGCGGCAATGAGCAGTTCTTC. This translates into CASTWTSGNEQFF.

The gene calls are TRBV5-1 and TRBJ1-5; D not resolved. The CDR3 is 13 residues long. Germline CDR1 SGHRS, CDR2 YFSETQ. Trimming removed 3 bases from V and 6 bases from J, with 10 bases in between. This CDR3 reads CASSSDGSQPQHF. In nucleotides, the CDR3 is TGCGCCAGCAGCTCGGATGGGAGTCAGCCCCAGCATTTT.

The chain has TRBV12-3 or TRBV12-4 and TRBJ1-1, with D unresolved. This CDR3 has 13 amino acids. Trimming stripped 7 bases from V and 1 base from J, with 10 bases between. The CDR3 nucleotides read TGTGCCAGCAAGGAGGGCGGGAACACTGAAGCTTTCTTT. The encoded protein is CASKEGGNTEAFF.

This clonotype was observed a handful of times. This sequence joins TRBV12-3 or TRBV12-4 and TRBJ2-1; perhaps TRBD1 as D (6 bases). The germline V and J ends were trimmed by 1 base and 7 bases, with 11 bases remaining between them. This CDR3 is built from 14 residues. For the CDR3, the DNA is TGTGCCAGCAGTTTAGTACAGGGCAGGAATGAGCAGTTCTTC. Translated: CASSLVQGRNEQFF.

There are a few counts of this clonotype. The CDR3 bases are TGTGCCAGCAGCTCGAGACTAGCGGGGACCCAAGAGACCCAGTACTTC. This sequence encodes CASSSRLAGTQETQYF. The V gene is TRBV5-4, the J gene TRBJ2-5, with 11 bases fitting TRBD2. Germline V gives CDR1 SGHNT, CDR2 YYREEE (reference sequence). J gave up 1 base and V 3 bases, and 5 bases lay outside the gene matches. The CDR3 length is 16 residues.

The rearrangement uses TRBV25-1 and TRBJ2-2, with D perhaps given as TRBD1 or TRBD2 (5 bases each). The V gene's germline CDR1 is MGHDK and CDR2 SYGVNS. CDR3 size: 15 residues. Trimming pared 6 bases from V and 3 bases from J, leaving 14 bases between. The CDR3 sequence is CASRLTGTDTGELFF. DNA of the CDR3: TGTGCCAGCAGACTTACCGGGACGGACACCGGGGAGCTGTTTTTT.

This clonotype has a handful of counts. CDR3 sequence: CASSSIQGSDSPLHF. Written as DNA, the CDR3 is TGCGCCAGCAGCTCAATTCAGGGCTCGGATTCACCCCTCCACTTT. This sequence joins TRBV5-1 and TRBJ1-6; tentatively, D is TRBD1 (5 bases). Germline loops: CDR1 SGHRS, CDR2 YFSETQ. CDR3 length: 15 amino acids. V gave up 3 bases and J gave up 8 bases, with 15 bases separating them.

At least ten counts were recorded for this clonotype. The chain is built from TRBV29-1 and TRBJ2-7; D possibly matches TRBD1 or TRBD2 (5 bases each). Deletions cut 5 bases from V and 1 base from J, with 12 bases between. The germline gives CDR1 SQVTM, CDR2 ANQGSEA. The CDR3 length is 13 residues. DNA for the CDR3: TGCAGCGTTCACCGGGACGGATCCTACGAGCAGTACTTC. Its protein is CSVHRDGSYEQYF.